The subject of this entry is one TCR beta chain. This clonotype was counted between two and nine times. Its antigen is still unknown. Base qualities are not provided; no much larger clone lies one nucleotide away. These data originate in a study of tumor-infiltrating lymphocytes in primary liver carcinoma (dated by TCRdb to about 2017). About the study as a whole: Between late 2015 and March 2016, a few patients in China with histopathologically diagnosed primary liver carcinoma had their tumors surgically resected. Of the five patients, three men and two women aged 30 to 69 years, four had hepatocellular carcinoma and one had combined HCC and intrahepatic cholangiocarcinoma. The five patients had tumors of stage T1-T3 N0M0, with maximum diameters ranging from 4.2 to 10 cm. Each sample produced roughly 3.5 to 7.13 million productive TCRbeta reads, and read depth showed no significant difference between tissue types. The study combined TCRbeta repertoire sequencing, expression microarrays and whole-exome sequencing across five regions of each liver tumor, with adjacent normal tissue and blood. A total of some 35 specimens from 5 patients went through TCRbeta repertoire sequencing, namely 25 tumor regions, 5 adjacent noncancerous liver tissues and 5 peripheral blood samples. Technical replicate repertoires showed high reproducibility, with mean shared-clone rates roughly 0.89 and correlation coefficients above 0.95.

CDR1 is given as SQVTM and CDR2 as ANQGSEA, both from the germline V gene. The CDR3 numbers 14 residues from cysteine through phenylalanine. Only the CDR3 DNA is retained, 42 bases long and in frame from the first base. Ends trimmed: V by 7 bases, J by 1 base; bases unmatched to a gene: 7. The full study reports these points: Consistent with antigen-driven expansion, pairs of tumor regions showed higher repertoire overlap (mean around 35%) than either tumor-adjacent pairs (about 17%) or tumor-blood pairs (approximately 14%). Comparison of CD4+ and CD8+ T cell repertoires was precluded by the use of bulk unsorted samples. Because sequencing covered only the TCR beta chain and unpaired alpha chains were not captured, true repertoire diversity is likely underestimated. The top 250 clones made up a significantly larger repertoire fraction in tumors than in blood (p = 0.039). The study included only four or five patients, and the authors note findings should be validated in a larger study.

Blood RNA was extracted from unsorted whole blood with TRIzol reagent; germline DNA came from the DNeasy Blood & Tissue kit. At the time of sampling, the patients were treatment-naive and had chronic HBV infection. Before surgery, 3.5 to 4 milliliters of peripheral blood were drawn into K2EDTA tubes. A constant-region primer and ProtoScript II reverse transcriptase were used to reverse-transcribe TCRbeta-specific cDNA from approximately 450 ng total RNA. Three nested multiplex PCR rounds, following a slightly modified ARM-PCR procedure, were used to build the TCRbeta libraries. Multiplex TRBV1-TRBV30 forward primers and a Cbeta reverse primer were used in the first two PCR rounds, each of which was run for around 10 cycles. Sample barcodes and Illumina adapters were added in a final 25-cycle PCR using Deep VentR polymerase. Before sequencing, amplicons between 200 and 500 bp were purified from gel using a QIAquick gel extraction kit. TCRbeta amplicons were sequenced on an Illumina HiSeq 2500 with 250-bp paired-end reads. The study's own analysis went as follows. Trimmomatic v0.33 was used to quality-trim the reads, and FLASH v1.2.11 was used to merge paired reads so that full CDR3 sequences could be recovered. MiGEC v1.2.1b assigned V, D and J germline segments to the rearranged TCRbeta sequences. VDJtools v1.0.0 computed clonotype statistics and Shannon-Wiener diversity indices. Except for diversity analysis, only the 250 most abundant clonotypes of each sample were used in subsequent analyses to reduce sampling bias. TCRdb's own reprocessing of the public reads used fastp at Q25 and MiXCR and kept productive beta chains. When rows share a CDR3 protein, they turn into one entry using the most common DNA and genes. These V and J calls are TCRdb output, not the study's own analysis. The sample table records some 190,000 distinct CDR3 sequences; about 60% of these occur just once. Together, the top ten hold about 72% of the sample.

Material: peripheral blood. This receptor was identified in a man aged 35-49 years with primary liver carcinoma and hepatitis B virus infection. The chain is assembled from TRBV29-1 and TRBJ2-3; TRBD2 lines up with 8 middle nucleotides. The CDR3: CSASSGGGTDTQYF. In nucleotides, the sequence is TGCAGCGCCTCGTCCGGGGGGGGCACAGATACGCAGTATTTT.